This TCR beta chain was found in a study of cytomegalovirus exposure and HLA in healthy donors. The V gene lost 5 bases and the J gene lost 6 bases, with 14 bases spanning the gap. This CDR3 has 13 residues. Germline CDR1 is MNHEY and CDR2 is SVGAGI. A multiplex PCR was run with 60 Vbeta primers and 13 Jbeta primers. Here immunoSEQ multiplex PCR was the method, and the copy in TCRdb shows in-frame clones only, minus some. Found here are approximately 100,000 clones, more than 80% of them singletons; the top ten hold about 3.9%. The chain uses TRBV6-5 and TRBJ2-7, with a possible D match to TRBD2 (7 bases). The receptor comes from a man aged 25-40 years in good health and CMV-seronegative. The material sequenced was PBMCs. The CDR3 loop is CASSPTGRGEQYF. The CDR3 bases are TGTGCCAGCAGTCCTACAGGGAGGGGCGAGCAGTACTTC.